Listed below are T cell receptor beta chains from one sample, sequenced in a study of T cells in Graves' hyperthyroidism and ophthalmopathy. MiXCR was run by TCRdb on the multiplex PCR reads, yielding one entry per CDR3 protein. The sample yields under 350,000 distinct CDR3 sequences, 20% to 25% seen once. Sequenced input: blood. These receptors all stem from a woman in her 50s with Graves' hyperthyroidism. Each CDR3 is given with its conserved first and last residue. The D gene is left open where the match is weak. Where a row states a size, it is once, few, many or the class of an expanded clone; other rows omit it.

j_call d_call v_call clone_size cdr3_aa cdr3_nt
TRBJ2-1 . TRBV9 many CASSSSWGYNEQFF TGTGCCAGCAGCTCTTCGTGGGGCTACAATGAGCAGTTCTTC
TRBJ2-1 TRBD1 TRBV2 . CASSVILDRGMIYNEQFF TGTGCCAGCAGTGTTATCCTGGACAGGGGCATGATCTACAATGAGCAGTTCTTC
TRBJ1-1 . TRBV29-1 . CSLKPGGTEAFF TGCAGCCTTAAACCGGGGGGCACTGAAGCTTTCTTT
TRBJ1-5 TRBD1 TRBV19 once CASSMEGAGNQPQHF TGTGCCAGTAGCATGGAGGGGGCTGGCAATCAGCCCCAGCATTTT
TRBJ2-5 TRBD2 TRBV28 many CASRQPGGGETQYF TGTGCCAGCAGGCAACCCGGGGGGGGAGAGACCCAGTACTTC
TRBJ1-2 TRBD1 TRBV10-3 few CAISDQGRITGAGYTF TGTGCCATCAGTGACCAGGGGCGAATAACAGGGGCTGGCTACACCTTC
TRBJ2-3 . TRBV20-1 many CSARFRGGSTDTQYF TGCAGTGCTAGGTTCCGTGGAGGTAGCACAGATACGCAGTATTTT
TRBJ2-1 . TRBV5-1 few CASSEGGIYNEQFF TGCGCCAGCAGTGAGGGAGGCATCTACAATGAGCAGTTCTTC
TRBJ2-5 . TRBV5-1 many CASKSGQVQYF TGCGCCAGCAAGTCGGGCCAAGTCCAGTACTTC
TRBJ1-2 . TRBV5-8 few CASSFRRNYGYTF TGTGCCAGCAGCTTCAGAAGAAACTATGGCTACACCTTC
TRBJ2-1 . TRBV5-5 . CASSLVFGLADNEQFF TGTGCCAGCAGCTTAGTATTTGGGTTGGCGGACAATGAGCAGTTCTTC
TRBJ1-1 . TRBV12-3/TRBV12-4 . CATTLGGGRTEAFF TGTGCCACCACCCTGGGGGGCGGGAGGACTGAAGCTTTCTTT
TRBJ2-7 . TRBV3-1 many CASSQGDREQYF TGTGCCAGCAGCCAAGGGGACCGCGAGCAGTACTTC
TRBJ1-2 . TRBV6-1 many CASGWGQPYGYTF TGTGCCAGCGGGTGGGGCCAGCCCTATGGCTACACCTTC
TRBJ2-2 TRBD2 TRBV7-8 many CASRAGTSGRSNTGELFF TGTGCCAGCAGGGCCGGGACTAGCGGGAGGTCGAACACCGGGGAGCTGTTTTTT
TRBJ1-5 . TRBV20-1 many CSARDSILGTNQPQHF TGCAGTGCTAGAGACTCCATTTTGGGGACCAATCAGCCCCAGCATTTT
TRBJ2-5 TRBD1 TRBV15 many CATSRDGTGKETQYF TGTGCCACCAGCAGAGATGGGACAGGGAAAGAGACCCAGTACTTC
TRBJ1-4 . TRBV5-5 few CASSYSRDGREKLFF TGTGCCAGCAGTTACTCGAGGGACGGCCGTGAAAAACTGTTTTTT
TRBJ2-7 TRBD1 TRBV7-3 . CASSSDRGDEQYF TGTGCCAGCAGCTCGGACAGGGGAGACGAGCAGTACTTC
TRBJ2-2 TRBD2 TRBV19 . CASSPGTSANTGELFF TGTGCCAGTAGTCCAGGGACTAGCGCTAACACCGGGGAGCTGTTTTTT
TRBJ2-3 TRBD2 TRBV20-1 once CSAPGLAGGISSTDTQYF TGCAGTGCACCGGGACTAGCGGGAGGGATTTCTAGCACAGATACGCAGTATTTT
TRBJ2-1 . TRBV5-1 . CASSFGPSEETQFF TGCGCCAGCAGCTTCGGACCCTCGGAAGAGACCCAGTTCTTC
TRBJ2-7 TRBD1 TRBV11-2 many CASSSLSGTGKYEQYF TGTGCCAGCAGCTCCCTTTCAGGGACAGGGAAGTACGAGCAGTACTTC
TRBJ2-2 . TRBV20-1 few CSARDFRTANTGELFF TGCAGTGCTAGAGATTTTCGGACAGCGAACACCGGGGAGCTGTTTTTT
TRBJ1-2 TRBD1 TRBV20-1 few CSARDSLGTVLSYGYTF TGCAGTGCTAGAGATTCCCTTGGGACAGTGCTCTCCTATGGCTACACCTTC
TRBJ1-4 TRBD1 TRBV15 few CATSRASTGNEKLFF TGTGCCACCAGCAGAGCGTCGACAGGGAATGAAAAACTGTTTTTT
TRBJ2-1 TRBD2 TRBV28 many CASETSGIEKQFF TGTGCCAGCGAGACTAGCGGGATCGAGAAGCAGTTCTTC
TRBJ2-7 . TRBV4-1 . CASSPGPGTHSYEQYF TGCGCCAGCAGCCCTGGGCCCGGGACTCACTCCTACGAGCAGTACTTC
TRBJ2-7 TRBD2 TRBV6-1 many CASSEAIAGVVYEQYF TGTGCCAGCAGTGAAGCAATAGCGGGGGTAGTATACGAGCAGTACTTC
TRBJ1-2 . TRBV6-5 many CASSYGPNYGYTF TGTGCCAGCAGTTACGGGCCTAACTATGGCTACACCTTC
TRBJ1-2 TRBD1 TRBV11-2 . CASSSPGQGRDGHTF TGTGCCAGCAGCTCTCCGGGACAGGGTAGGGATGGCCACACCTTC
TRBJ2-3 . TRBV5-8 . CASRLVGPSWGTDTQYF TGTGCCAGCAGGCTCGTCGGTCCCTCGTGGGGCACAGATACGCAGTATTTT
TRBJ2-3 TRBD2 TRBV28 many CASSALGLSGGPSVGTDTQYF TGTGCCAGCAGTGCCCTCGGATTGAGCGGGGGGCCGTCCGTCGGCACAGATACGCAGTATTTT
TRBJ2-3 . TRBV5-6 few CAGSLTGGTDTQYF TGTGCCGGCAGCTTGACGGGGGGCACAGATACGCAGTATTTT
TRBJ2-3 . TRBV28 many CASKSPLIRADTQYF TGTGCCAGCAAATCCCCCCTAATACGGGCAGATACGCAGTATTTT
TRBJ1-5 . TRBV20-1 many CSARVTGLSNQPQHF TGCAGTGCTAGAGTTACAGGGTTGAGCAATCAGCCCCAGCATTTT
TRBJ1-2 TRBD1 TRBV6-2/TRBV6-3 many CASSYPSVGGLAYTF TGTGCCAGCAGTTACCCGAGCGTAGGGGGCCTCGCCTACACCTTC
TRBJ2-5 . TRBV14 . CASSQPGDRETQYF TGTGCCAGCAGCCAGCCAGGGGATAGAGAGACCCAGTACTTC
TRBJ1-5 . TRBV5-6 . CASSLAGGGVQPQHF TGTGCCAGCAGCTTGGCCGGAGGGGGTGTCCAGCCCCAGCATTTT
TRBJ1-6 . TRBV4-1 . CASSQEVGNSPLHF TGCGCCAGCAGCCAAGAGGTGGGCAATTCACCCCTCCACTTT
TRBJ2-7 . TRBV19 many CATSPGTQDEQYF TGTGCCACAAGCCCAGGGACACAGGACGAGCAGTACTTC
TRBJ1-5 . TRBV3-1 many CASSDRWNQPQHF TGTGCCAGCAGCGACCGTTGGAATCAGCCCCAGCATTTT
TRBJ2-3 . TRBV9 few CASSVDPRGSTDTQYF TGTGCCAGCAGCGTGGACCCTAGGGGAAGCACAGATACGCAGTATTTT
TRBJ2-3 TRBD2 TRBV3-1 few CASSQDLPSGGSTDTQYF TGTGCCAGCAGCCAAGACTTGCCTAGCGGGGGGTCCACAGATACGCAGTATTTT
TRBJ1-4 . TRBV12-3/TRBV12-4 many CASRGPGEKLFF TGTGCCAGCCGGGGGCCTGGGGAAAAACTGTTTTTT
TRBJ1-5 . TRBV20-1 few CSAHHNSNQPQHF TGCAGTGCTCATCATAATAGCAATCAGCCCCAGCATTTT
TRBJ1-1 . TRBV7-9 . CASRPTTTGNTEAFF TGTGCCAGCAGACCAACGACGACAGGGAACACTGAAGCTTTCTTT
TRBJ1-5 . TRBV27 . CASSLHGAAQPQHF TGTGCCAGCAGTTTACATGGGGCCGCTCAGCCCCAGCATTTT
TRBJ1-4 . TRBV6-2/TRBV6-3 few CASSYRKGGGEKLFF TGTGCCAGCAGTTACCGAAAAGGGGGTGGCGAAAAACTGTTTTTT
TRBJ2-5 TRBD2 TRBV6-1 . CASSLGGLAGVHETQYF TGTGCCAGCAGTTTGGGGGGGCTAGCGGGAGTACACGAGACCCAGTACTTC
TRBJ1-2 . TRBV12-3/TRBV12-4 many CASSLGRRANYGYTF TGTGCCAGCAGTTTAGGCAGGAGGGCTAACTATGGCTACACCTTC
TRBJ2-7 TRBD1 TRBV7-9 many CASSTSKSQGAYEQYF TGTGCCAGCAGCACTAGTAAATCCCAGGGGGCATACGAGCAGTACTTC
TRBJ2-2 . TRBV20-1 many CSASQKTVNTGELFF TGCAGTGCTTCCCAAAAGACCGTTAACACCGGGGAGCTGTTTTTT
TRBJ1-2 . TRBV6-1 many CASSPDRKSMDYTF TGTGCCAGCAGTCCTGACAGGAAGAGTATGGACTACACCTTC
TRBJ2-3 TRBD2 TRBV2 few CASSRGGRLYF TGTGCCAGCAGTCGGGGGGGCCGACTGTATTTT
TRBJ2-3 . TRBV3-1 . CASGPGAGSADTQYF TGTGCCAGCGGCCCCGGCGCGGGGAGCGCAGATACGCAGTATTTT
TRBJ2-2 . TRBV28 many CASSFPVSGELFF TGTGCCAGCAGTTTCCCGGTTTCCGGGGAGCTGTTTTTT
TRBJ2-3 . TRBV5-4 many CASSPPAGASTQYF TGTGCCAGCAGCCCTCCGGCTGGAGCGAGTACGCAGTATTTT
TRBJ2-3 . TRBV6-6 many CASSYSNIERDTQYF TGTGCCAGCAGTTACTCGAATATCGAGAGAGATACGCAGTATTTT